This T cell receptor (beta chain) was retrieved from a study of blood T cells in healthy people across ages. Study-level results: Strong correlation existed between TCR beta diversity and naive T cell percentage. Changes seen in expanded clonotypes were possibly confounded by donor CMV status left unknown.

Donors gave 8.5 to 10 milliliters of peripheral blood apiece. This clonotype was seen a few times. As yet, its antigen is unknown. Trimming cost V 5 bases and J 2 bases, with 10 bases left between them. The CDR3 length is 15 residues. Per germline, CDR1 LGHNT and CDR2 FRNRAP. A second PCR of 7 to 11 cycles used a sample-barcoded 5' primer and a J-beta primer mix. From the 5' RACE reads, TCRdb called clonotypes with MiXCR, one entry per CDR3 protein. The repertoire holds 1.4 million or so distinct CDR3 sequences, approximately 43% seen once, with about 3.8% in the top ten. The chain recombines TRBV12-5 with TRBJ2-6, with D maybe TRBD2 (6 bases). Sequencing input: blood. The source of this sequence is a woman under 30 in good health. The CDR3 is CASGPGTPGANVLTF. The CDR3 DNA follows: TGTGCTAGTGGTCCTGGGACTCCTGGGGCCAACGTCCTGACTTTC.